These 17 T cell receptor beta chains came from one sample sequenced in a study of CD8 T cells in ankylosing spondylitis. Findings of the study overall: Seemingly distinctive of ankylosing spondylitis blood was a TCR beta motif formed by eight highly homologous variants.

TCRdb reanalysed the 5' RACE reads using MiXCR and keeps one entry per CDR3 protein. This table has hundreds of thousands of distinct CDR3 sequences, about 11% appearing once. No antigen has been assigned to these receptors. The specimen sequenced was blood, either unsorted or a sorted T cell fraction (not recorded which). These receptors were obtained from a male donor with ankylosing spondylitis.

Here the CDR3 DNA reads TGTGCCAGCAGCCCCAGGACAGGGTTGAGCAATCAGCCCCAGCATTTT. This gives the protein CASSPRTGLSNQPQHF. This sequence joins TRBV7-2 and TRBJ1-5; 8 bases are shared with TRBD1. Germline V gene data show CDR1 as SGHTA and CDR2 as FQGNSA. The CDR3 contains 16 residues. With V trimmed by 5 bases and J by 1 base, 7 bases remained unmatched.

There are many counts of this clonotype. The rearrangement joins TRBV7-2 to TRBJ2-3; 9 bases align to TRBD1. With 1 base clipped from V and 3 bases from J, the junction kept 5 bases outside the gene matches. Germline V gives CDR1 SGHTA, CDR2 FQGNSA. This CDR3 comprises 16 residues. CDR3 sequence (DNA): TGTGCCAGCAGCTTAGTTCCGGGACAGGGAACAGATACGCAGTATTTT. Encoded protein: CASSLVPGQGTDTQYF. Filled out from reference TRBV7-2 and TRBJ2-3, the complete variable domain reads GAGVSQSPSNKVTEKGKDVELRCDPISGHTALYWYRQSLGQGLEFLIYFQGNSAPDKSGLPSDRFSAERTGGSVSTLTIQRTQQEDSAVYLCASSLVPGQGTDTQYFGPGTRLTVL.

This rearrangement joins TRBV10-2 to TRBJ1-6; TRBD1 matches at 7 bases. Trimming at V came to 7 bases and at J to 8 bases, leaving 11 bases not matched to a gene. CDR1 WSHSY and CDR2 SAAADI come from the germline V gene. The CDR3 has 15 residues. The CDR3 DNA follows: TGCGCCAGCAATCGACAGGGTTTGGGGGATTCACCCCTCCACTTT. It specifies CASNRQGLGDSPLHF.

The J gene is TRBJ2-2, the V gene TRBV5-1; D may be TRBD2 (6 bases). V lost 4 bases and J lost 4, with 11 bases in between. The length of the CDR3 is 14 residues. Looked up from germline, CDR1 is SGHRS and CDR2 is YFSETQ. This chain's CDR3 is CASSPGTPTGELFF. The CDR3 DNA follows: TGCGCCAGCAGCCCCGGGACTCCCACCGGGGAGCTGTTTTTT. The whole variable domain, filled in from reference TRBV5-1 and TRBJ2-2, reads KAGVTQTPRYLIKTRGQQVTLSCSPISGHRSVSWYQQTPGQGLQFLFEYFSETQRNKGNFPGRFSGRQFSNSRSEMNVSTLELGDSALYLCASSPGTPTGELFFGEGSRLTVL.

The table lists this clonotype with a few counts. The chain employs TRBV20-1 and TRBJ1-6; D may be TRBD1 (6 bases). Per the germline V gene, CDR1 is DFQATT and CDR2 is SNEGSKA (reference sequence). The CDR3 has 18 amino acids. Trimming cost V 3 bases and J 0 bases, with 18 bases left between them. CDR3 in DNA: TGCAGTGCTAGTGGGGGACACACACTGTCCTCCTATAATTCACCCCTCCACTTT. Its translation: CSASGGHTLSSYNSPLHF.

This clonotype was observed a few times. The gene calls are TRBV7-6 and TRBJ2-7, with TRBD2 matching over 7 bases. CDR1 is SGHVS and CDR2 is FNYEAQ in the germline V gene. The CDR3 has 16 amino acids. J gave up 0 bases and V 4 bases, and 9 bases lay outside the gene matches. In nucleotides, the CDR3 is TGTGCCAGCAGCTCCTACCTTAGCGGGCTCTCCTACGAGCAGTACTTC. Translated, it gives CASSSYLSGLSYEQYF.

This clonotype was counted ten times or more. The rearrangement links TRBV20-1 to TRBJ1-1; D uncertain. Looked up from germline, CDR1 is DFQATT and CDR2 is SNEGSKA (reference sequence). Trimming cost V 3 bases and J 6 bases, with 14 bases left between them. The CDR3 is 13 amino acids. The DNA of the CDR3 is TGCAGTGCTAGTCGAGGGTCCGGCCCTGAAGCTTTCTTT. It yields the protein CSASRGSGPEAFF.

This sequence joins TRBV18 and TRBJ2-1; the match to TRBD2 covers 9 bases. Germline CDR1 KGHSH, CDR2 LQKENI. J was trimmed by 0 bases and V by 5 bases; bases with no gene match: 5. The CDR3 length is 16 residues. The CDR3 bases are TGTGCCAGCTCAGAAAGACTAGCGGACTCCTACAATGAGCAGTTCTTC. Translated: CASSERLADSYNEQFF.

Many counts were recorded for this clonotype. The CDR3 sequence is CSAVTRLATDEQYF. DNA for the CDR3: TGCAGCGCTGTGACGAGACTAGCGACCGACGAGCAGTACTTC. The chain uses TRBV29-1 and TRBJ2-7, with TRBD2 matching 8 bases. Losses at the gene ends were 7 bases for V and 5 bases for J; bases not matched to a gene: 13. Germline lookup yields CDR1 SQVTM and CDR2 ANQGSEA. CDR3 length: 14 residues.

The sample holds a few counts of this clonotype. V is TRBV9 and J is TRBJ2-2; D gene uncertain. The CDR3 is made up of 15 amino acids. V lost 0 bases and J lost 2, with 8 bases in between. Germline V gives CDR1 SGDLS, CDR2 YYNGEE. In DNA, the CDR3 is TGTGCCAGCAGCGTAGGGTGGTTAAACACCGGGGAGCTGTTTTTT. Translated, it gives CASSVGWLNTGELFF.

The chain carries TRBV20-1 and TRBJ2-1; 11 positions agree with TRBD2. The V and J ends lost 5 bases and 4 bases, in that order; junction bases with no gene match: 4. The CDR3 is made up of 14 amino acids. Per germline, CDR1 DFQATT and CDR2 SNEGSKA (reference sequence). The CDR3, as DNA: TGCAGTGCTCTTCTAGCGGGAGGTTACAATGAGCAGTTCTTC. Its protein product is CSALLAGGYNEQFF.

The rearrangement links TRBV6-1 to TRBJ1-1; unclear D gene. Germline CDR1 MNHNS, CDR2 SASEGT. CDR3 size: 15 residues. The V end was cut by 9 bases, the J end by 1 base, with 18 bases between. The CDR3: CASRVWAITNTEAFF. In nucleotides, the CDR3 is TGTGCCAGTAGGGTATGGGCGATCACGAACACTGAAGCTTTCTTT.

The CDR3 coding sequence is TGCAGTGCTGGGGACGGCGGACTAGCGGGAGGCGAGCAGTACTTC. It translates to CSAGDGGLAGGEQYF. The chain combines TRBV20-1 with TRBJ2-7, with TRBD2 matching 14 bases. Germline trimming cut 5 bases from V and 6 bases from J; bases unmatched to any gene: 9. CDR3 length: 15 amino acids. The germline gives CDR1 DFQATT, CDR2 SNEGSKA (reference sequence).

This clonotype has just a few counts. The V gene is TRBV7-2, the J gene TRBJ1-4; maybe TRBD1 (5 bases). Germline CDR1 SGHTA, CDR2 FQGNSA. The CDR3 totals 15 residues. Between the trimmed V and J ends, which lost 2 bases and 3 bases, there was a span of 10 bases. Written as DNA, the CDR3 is TGTGCCAGCAGCTTAATAAGGGGTTCTAATGAAAAACTGTTTTTT. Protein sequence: CASSLIRGSNEKLFF.

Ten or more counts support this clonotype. The CDR3 protein is CSVQYTRDPPDTQYF. DNA of the CDR3: TGCAGCGTCCAATATACCCGGGACCCCCCAGATACGCAGTATTTT. The chain has TRBV29-1 and TRBJ2-3; D tentatively reads TRBD1 or TRBD2 (5 bases each). Deletions cut 6 bases from V and 4 bases from J, with 20 bases between. Germline V lookup: CDR1 SQVTM, CDR2 ANQGSEA. The CDR3 totals 15 residues.

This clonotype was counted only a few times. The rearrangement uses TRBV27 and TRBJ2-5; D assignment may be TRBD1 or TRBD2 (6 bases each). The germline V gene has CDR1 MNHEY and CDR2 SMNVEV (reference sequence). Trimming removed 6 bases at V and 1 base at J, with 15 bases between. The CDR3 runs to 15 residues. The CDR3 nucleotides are TGTGCCAGCAGGTGGGGGGCCGCCTTCCAAGAGACCCAGTACTTC. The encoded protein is CASRWGAAFQETQYF.

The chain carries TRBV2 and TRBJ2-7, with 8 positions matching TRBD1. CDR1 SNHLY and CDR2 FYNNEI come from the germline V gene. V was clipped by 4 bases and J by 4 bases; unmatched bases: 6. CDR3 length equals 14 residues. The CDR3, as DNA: TGTGCCAGCAGTGGGACAGGGAACCGATACGAGCAGTACTTC. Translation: CASSGTGNRYEQYF.